This TCR beta chain derives from a study of T cells in Graves' hyperthyroidism and ophthalmopathy. Study findings and constraints: The majority of expanded thyroid clonotypes above 0.001 also appeared in blood.

Germline CDR1 is LGHNA and CDR2 is YSLEER. Trimming removed 0 bases from V and 0 bases from J, with 8 bases in between. The CDR3 runs 16 residues. This clonotype has just a few counts. Antigen unknown. Amplification targeted TCR beta CDR3 regions from RNA transcripts. HTBI primers were the set used in a first-round RT-PCR of the TCR CDR3. TCRdb re-called the multiplex PCR reads with MiXCR, one entry per CDR3 protein. Of roughly 250,000 distinct CDR3 sequences in the sample, around 17% were seen once. The chain couples TRBV4-3 to TRBJ2-2, with a possible D match to TRBD2 (5 bases). The sequence was collected from a woman younger than 30 with Graves' ophthalmopathy. Sequenced input: blood. Written as DNA, the CDR3 is TGCGCCAGCAGCCAAGATCCACTAGCGAACACCGGGGAGCTGTTTTTT. This sequence encodes CASSQDPLANTGELFF.